The following is a TCR beta chain sequence with its context. Antigen: not known. The CDR3 totals 12 residues. The germline V gene encodes CDR1 ENHRY and CDR2 SYGVKD. Deletions cut 2 bases from V and 12 bases from J, with 11 bases between. The TCR beta CDR3 regions underwent amplification using RNA transcripts as the source. Primed by the HTBI set, a first-round RT-PCR was run on the TCR CDR3. TCRdb processed the multiplex PCR reads anew with MiXCR; each CDR3 protein has one entry. The sample consists of a few hundred thousand distinct CDR3 sequences, under 15% of them appearing once. The data are from a study of T cells in Graves' hyperthyroidism and ophthalmopathy. The study defined stable Graves' hyperthyroidism as no ophthalmopathy progression within 18 months. The study left out patients who had uncontrolled infection, other autoimmune disease, pregnancy or lactation. Clinical symptoms, serum thyroxine and TRAb, thyroid ultrasound and orbital computed tomography together formed the diagnostic basis.

Study-wide findings and caveats: The model predicted ophthalmopathy a median around 6.5 months before onset.

This chain connects TRBV10-3 to TRBJ2-1, with D tentatively TRBD2 (5 bases). Sequenced sample: blood. The TCR originated in a woman in her twenties or thirties with Graves' hyperthyroidism. The CDR3 region is CAISEGLARQFF. CDR3 DNA sequence: TGTGCCATCAGTGAGGGACTGGCAAGGCAGTTCTTC.